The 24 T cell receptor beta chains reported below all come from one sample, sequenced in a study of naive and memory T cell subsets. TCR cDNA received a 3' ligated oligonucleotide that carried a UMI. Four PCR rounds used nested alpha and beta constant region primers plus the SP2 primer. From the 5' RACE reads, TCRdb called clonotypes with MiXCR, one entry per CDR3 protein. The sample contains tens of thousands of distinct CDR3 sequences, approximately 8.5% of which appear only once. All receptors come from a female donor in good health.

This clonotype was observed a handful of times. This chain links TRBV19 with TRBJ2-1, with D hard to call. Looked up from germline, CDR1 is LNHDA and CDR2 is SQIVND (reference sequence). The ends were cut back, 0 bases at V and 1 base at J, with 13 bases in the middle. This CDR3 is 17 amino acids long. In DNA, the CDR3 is TGTGCCAGTAGTATAGATCCCCGCAGGATTTCCTACAATGAGCAGTTCTTC. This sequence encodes CASSIDPRRISYNEQFF.

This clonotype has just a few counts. In DNA, the CDR3 is TGTGCCAGCAGCTCCCGACAGGGGGCTTTAGATACGCAGTATTTT. This codes for CASSSRQGALDTQYF. The genes are TRBV7-6 and TRBJ2-3; TRBD1 matches at 10 bases. Germline CDR1 is SGHVS and CDR2 is FNYEAQ. The CDR3 is 15 amino acids. V lost 4 bases, J lost 5 bases, and 6 bases stayed unmatched.

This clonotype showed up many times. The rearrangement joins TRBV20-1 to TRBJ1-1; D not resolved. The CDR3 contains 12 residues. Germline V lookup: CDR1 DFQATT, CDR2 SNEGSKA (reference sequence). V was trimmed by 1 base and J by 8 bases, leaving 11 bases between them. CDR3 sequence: CSARGRVEEAFF. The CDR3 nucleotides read TGCAGTGCTAGAGGACGGGTGGAAGAAGCTTTCTTT.

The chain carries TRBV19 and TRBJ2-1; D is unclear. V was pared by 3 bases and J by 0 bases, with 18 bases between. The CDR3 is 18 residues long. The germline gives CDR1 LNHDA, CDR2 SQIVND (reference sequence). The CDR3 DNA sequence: TGTGCCAGTAGTATTAATAGCCGGACCTACAGCTCCTACAATGAGCAGTTCTTC. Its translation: CASSINSRTYSSYNEQFF.

The CDR3 region has the DNA TGCAGTGCTAGTTCGGGGGATTACAATGAGCAGTTCTTC. This encodes CSASSGDYNEQFF. The chain employs TRBV20-1 and TRBJ2-1; D might be TRBD2 (6 bases). This CDR3 has 13 amino acids. V was shortened by 3 bases and J by 4 bases, with 10 bases between the two germline ends. Germline CDR1 reads DFQATT; CDR2 reads SNEGSKA (reference sequence).

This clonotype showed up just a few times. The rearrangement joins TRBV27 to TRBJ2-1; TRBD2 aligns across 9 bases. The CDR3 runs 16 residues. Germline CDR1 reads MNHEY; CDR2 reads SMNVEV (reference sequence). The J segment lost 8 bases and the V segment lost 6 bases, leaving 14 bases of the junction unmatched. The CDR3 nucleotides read TGTGCCAGCAGCTACTTCGCTAGCGGGATGGGTGATGAGCAGTTCTTC. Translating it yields CASSYFASGMGDEQFF.

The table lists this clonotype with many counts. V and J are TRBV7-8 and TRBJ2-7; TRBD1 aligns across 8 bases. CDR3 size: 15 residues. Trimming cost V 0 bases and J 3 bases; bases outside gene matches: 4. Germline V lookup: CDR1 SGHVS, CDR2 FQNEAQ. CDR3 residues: CASSLAGTGSYEQYF. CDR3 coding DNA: TGTGCCAGCAGCTTAGCGGGGACAGGAAGCTACGAGCAGTACTTC.

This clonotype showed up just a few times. The CDR3 nucleotides read TGCAGCGGCCAACAAGAGACCCAGTACTTC. Protein product: CSGQQETQYF. The chain links TRBV29-1 to TRBJ2-5; D uncertain. The V gene's germline CDR1 is SQVTM and CDR2 ANQGSEA. V dropped 7 bases and J dropped 2 bases, with 5 bases sitting between them. The CDR3 has 10 residues.

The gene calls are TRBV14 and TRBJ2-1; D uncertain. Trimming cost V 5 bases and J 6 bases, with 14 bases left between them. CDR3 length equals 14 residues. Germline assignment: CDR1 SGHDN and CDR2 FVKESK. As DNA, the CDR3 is TGTGCCAGCAGCAAAACCAAACCGGTCAATGAGCAGTTCTTC. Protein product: CASSKTKPVNEQFF.

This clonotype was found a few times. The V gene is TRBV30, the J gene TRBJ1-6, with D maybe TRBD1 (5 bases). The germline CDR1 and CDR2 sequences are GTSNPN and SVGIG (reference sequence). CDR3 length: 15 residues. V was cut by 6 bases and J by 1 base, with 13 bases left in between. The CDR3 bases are TGTGCCTGCAGATTAGGGGTTTCCTATAATTCACCCCTCCACTTT. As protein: CACRLGVSYNSPLHF.

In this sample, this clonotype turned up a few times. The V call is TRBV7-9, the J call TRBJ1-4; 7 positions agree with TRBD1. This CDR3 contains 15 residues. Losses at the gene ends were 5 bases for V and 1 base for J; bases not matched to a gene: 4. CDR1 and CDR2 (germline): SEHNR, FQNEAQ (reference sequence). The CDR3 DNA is TGTGCCAGCAGCCCAGGGGGAGGAACTAATGAAAAACTGTTTTTT. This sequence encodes CASSPGGGTNEKLFF.

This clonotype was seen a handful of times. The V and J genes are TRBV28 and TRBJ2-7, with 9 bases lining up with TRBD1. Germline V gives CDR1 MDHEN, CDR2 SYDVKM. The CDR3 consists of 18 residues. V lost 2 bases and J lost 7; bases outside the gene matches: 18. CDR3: CASSLLSGGTGSFYEQYF. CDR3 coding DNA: TGTGCCAGCAGTTTACTTTCTGGCGGGACAGGGTCCTTCTATGAGCAGTACTTC. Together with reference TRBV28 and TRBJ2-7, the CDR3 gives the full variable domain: DVKVTQSSRYLVKRTGEKVFLECVQDMDHENMFWYRQDPGLGLRLIYFSYDVKMKEKGDIPEGYSVSREKKERFSLILESASTNQTSMYLCASSLLSGGTGSFYEQYFGPGTRLTVT.

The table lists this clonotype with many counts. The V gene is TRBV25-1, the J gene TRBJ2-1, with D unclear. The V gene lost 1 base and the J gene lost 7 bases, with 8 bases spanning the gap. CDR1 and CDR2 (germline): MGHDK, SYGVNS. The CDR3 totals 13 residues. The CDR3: CASSELGRNEQFF. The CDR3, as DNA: TGTGCCAGCAGTGAATTAGGTCGGAATGAGCAGTTCTTC.

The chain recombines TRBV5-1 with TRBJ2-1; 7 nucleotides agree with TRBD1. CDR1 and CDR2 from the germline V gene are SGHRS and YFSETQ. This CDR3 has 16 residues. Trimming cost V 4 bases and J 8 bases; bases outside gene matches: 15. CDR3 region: CASSLRDREIQDEQFF. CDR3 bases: TGCGCCAGCAGCCTTAGAGACAGGGAAATCCAGGATGAGCAGTTCTTC.

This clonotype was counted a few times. In DNA form, the CDR3 reads TGCGCCAGCAGCTTACAGTGGGAGGAAGATACGCAGTATTTT. It translates to CASSLQWEEDTQYF. The genes are TRBV5-1 and TRBJ2-3; perhaps TRBD2 as D (6 bases). V was clipped by 2 bases and J by 5 bases, with 12 bases between them. Germline V gives CDR1 SGHRS, CDR2 YFSETQ. The CDR3 has 14 residues.

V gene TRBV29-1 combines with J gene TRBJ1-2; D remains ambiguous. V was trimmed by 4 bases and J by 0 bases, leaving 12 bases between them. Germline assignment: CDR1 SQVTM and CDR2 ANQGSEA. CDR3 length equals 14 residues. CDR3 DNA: TGCAGCGTTGTGGGTGATAGAGCTAACTATGGCTACACCTTC. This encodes CSVVGDRANYGYTF.

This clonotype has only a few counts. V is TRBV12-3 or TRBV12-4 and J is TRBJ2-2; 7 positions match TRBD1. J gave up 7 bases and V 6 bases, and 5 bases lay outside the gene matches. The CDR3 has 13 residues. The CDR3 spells CASSRTGIGELFF. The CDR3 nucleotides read TGTGCCAGCAGCCGGACAGGTATCGGGGAGCTGTTTTTT.

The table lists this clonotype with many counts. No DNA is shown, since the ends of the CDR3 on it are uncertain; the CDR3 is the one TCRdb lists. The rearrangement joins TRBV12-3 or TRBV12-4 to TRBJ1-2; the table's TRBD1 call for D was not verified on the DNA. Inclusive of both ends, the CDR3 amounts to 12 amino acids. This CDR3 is CASSFGNGAATF.

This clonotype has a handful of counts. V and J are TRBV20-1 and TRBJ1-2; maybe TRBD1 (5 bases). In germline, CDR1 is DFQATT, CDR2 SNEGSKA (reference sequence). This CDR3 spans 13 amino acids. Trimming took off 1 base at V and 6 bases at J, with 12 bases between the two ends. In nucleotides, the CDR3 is TGCAGTGCTAGAGCCCAGGGAAACGATGGCTACACCTTC. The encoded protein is CSARAQGNDGYTF.

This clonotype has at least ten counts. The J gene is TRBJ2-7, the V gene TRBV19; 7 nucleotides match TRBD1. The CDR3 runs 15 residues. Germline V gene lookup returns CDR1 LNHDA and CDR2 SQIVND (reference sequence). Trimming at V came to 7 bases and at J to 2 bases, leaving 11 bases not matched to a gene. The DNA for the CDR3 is TGTGCCAGTACTGTCACCGGGACAGCAACCTACGAGCAGTACTTC. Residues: CASTVTGTATYEQYF.

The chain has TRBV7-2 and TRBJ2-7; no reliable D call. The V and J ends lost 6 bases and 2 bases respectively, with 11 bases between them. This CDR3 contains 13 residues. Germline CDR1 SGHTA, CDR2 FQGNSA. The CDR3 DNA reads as TGTGCCAGCAGGATCGACTGGGCCTACGAGCAGTACTTC. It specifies CASRIDWAYEQYF.

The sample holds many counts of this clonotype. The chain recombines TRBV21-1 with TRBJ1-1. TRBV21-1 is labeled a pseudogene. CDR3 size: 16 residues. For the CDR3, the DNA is TGTGCCAGCAGCAAATGCACAGAGAAAGAAGAAGGTCCAGCTTTCTTT. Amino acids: CASSKCTEKEEGPAFF.

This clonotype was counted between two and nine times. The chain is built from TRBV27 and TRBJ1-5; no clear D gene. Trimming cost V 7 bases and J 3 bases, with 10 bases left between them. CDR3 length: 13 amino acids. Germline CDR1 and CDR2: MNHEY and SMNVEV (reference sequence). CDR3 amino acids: CASKGGPNQPQHF. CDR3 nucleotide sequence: TGTGCCAGCAAGGGAGGTCCCAATCAGCCCCAGCATTTT.

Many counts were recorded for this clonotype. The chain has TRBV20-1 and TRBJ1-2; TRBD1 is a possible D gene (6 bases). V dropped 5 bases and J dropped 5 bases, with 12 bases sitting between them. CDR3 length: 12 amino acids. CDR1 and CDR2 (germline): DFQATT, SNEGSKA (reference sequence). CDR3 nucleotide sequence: TGCAGTGCTGCTCCGACAGGTTATGGCTACACCTTC. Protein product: CSAAPTGYGYTF.